This TCR beta chain was sequenced during a study of blood T cell repertoires in COVID-19. Produced via immunoSEQ multiplex PCR; TCRdb's table is partial and in-frame only. Counted here are about 89,000 clones, approximately 84% occurring once; the ten biggest clones make up 6.3%. The sequenced sample was peripheral blood. The clonotype originates from a man aged 65-85 years with COVID-19, enrolled during active disease.

CDR3 sequence: CASGSSGGVGELFF. CDR3 in DNA: TGTGCTAGTGGTTCTAGCGGGGGGGTCGGGGAGCTGTTTTTT. The chain has TRBV12-5 and TRBJ2-2; 12 bases line up with TRBD2. CDR3 length: 14 amino acids. V gave up 4 bases and J gave up 7 bases; unmatched junction bases: 1. Germline V CDR1 and CDR2: LGHNT, FRNRAP. Full variable domain (missing parts from reference TRBV12-5 and TRBJ2-2): DARVTQTPRHKVTEMGQEVTMRCQPILGHNTVFWYRQTMMQGLELLAYFRNRAPLDDSGMPKDRFSAEMPDATLATLKIQPSEPRDSAVYFCASGSSGGVGELFFGEGSRLTVL.